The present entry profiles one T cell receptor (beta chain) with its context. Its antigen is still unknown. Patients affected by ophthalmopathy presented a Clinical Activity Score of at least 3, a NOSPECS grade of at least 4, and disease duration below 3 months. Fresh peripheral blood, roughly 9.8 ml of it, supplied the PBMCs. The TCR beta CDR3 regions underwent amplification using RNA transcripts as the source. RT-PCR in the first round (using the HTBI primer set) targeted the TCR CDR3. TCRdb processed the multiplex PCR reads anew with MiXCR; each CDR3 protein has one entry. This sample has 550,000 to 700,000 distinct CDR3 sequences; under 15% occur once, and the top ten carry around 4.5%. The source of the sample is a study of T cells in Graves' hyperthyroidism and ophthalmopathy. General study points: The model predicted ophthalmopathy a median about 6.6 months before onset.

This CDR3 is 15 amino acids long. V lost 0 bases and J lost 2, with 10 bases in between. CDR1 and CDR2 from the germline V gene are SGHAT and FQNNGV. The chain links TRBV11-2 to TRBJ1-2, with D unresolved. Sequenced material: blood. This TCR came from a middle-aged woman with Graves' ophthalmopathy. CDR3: CASSLDLAANYGYTF. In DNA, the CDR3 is TGTGCCAGCAGCTTAGATCTGGCAGCAAACTATGGCTACACCTTC. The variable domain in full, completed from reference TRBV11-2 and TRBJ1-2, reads EAGVAQSPRYKIIEKRQSVAFWCNPISGHATLYWYQQILGQGPKLLIQFQNNGVVDDSQLPKDRFSAERLKGVDSTLKIQPAKLEDSAVYLCASSLDLAANYGYTFGSGTRLTVV.